This TCR beta chain is from a study of T cells in Graves' hyperthyroidism and ophthalmopathy. Amplified TCR beta CDR3 regions came from RNA transcripts. In the first-round RT-PCR of the TCR CDR3, the HTBI primer set was used. Each CDR3 protein gets one entry after TCRdb re-called the multiplex PCR reads with MiXCR. The data contain under 350,000 distinct CDR3 sequences, about 18% of them seen just once; the ten biggest clones take up 45% to 50%. The study's findings and limits: Ophthalmopathy was separated from stable hyperthyroidism by a 13 V-J model.

CDR3 length: 13 amino acids. CDR1 and CDR2 (germline): SGHDN, FVKESK. Trimming pared 6 bases from V and 4 bases from J, leaving 13 bases between. Details on this clonotype: Its antigen is still unknown.

Patients counted as stable if ophthalmopathy did not develop within 18 months. It was uncontrolled infection, other autoimmune disease, pregnancy or lactation that excluded patients. Diagnoses rested on clinical symptoms, serum thyroxine and TRAb, thyroid ultrasound and orbital computed tomography. This chain uses TRBV14 with TRBJ2-7, with a tentative D call TRBD1 (5 bases). The sample comprised blood. The TCR comes from a woman between 50 and 59 years old with Graves' hyperthyroidism. CDR3 sequence reads: CASRAPDTYEQYV. CDR3 sequence (DNA): TGTGCCAGCAGAGCCCCGGACACTTACGAGCAGTACGTC.